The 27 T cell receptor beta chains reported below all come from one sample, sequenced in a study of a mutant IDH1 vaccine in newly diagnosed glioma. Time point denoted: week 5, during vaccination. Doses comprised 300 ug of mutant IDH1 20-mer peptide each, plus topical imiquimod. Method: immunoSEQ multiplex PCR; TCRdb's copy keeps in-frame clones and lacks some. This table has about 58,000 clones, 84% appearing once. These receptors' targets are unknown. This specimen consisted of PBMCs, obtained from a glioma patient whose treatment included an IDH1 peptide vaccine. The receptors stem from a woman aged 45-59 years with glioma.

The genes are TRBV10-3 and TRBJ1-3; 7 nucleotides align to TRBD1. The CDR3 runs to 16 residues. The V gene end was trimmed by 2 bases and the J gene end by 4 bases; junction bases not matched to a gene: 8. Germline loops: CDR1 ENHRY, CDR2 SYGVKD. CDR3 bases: TGTGCCATCAGTGAGACCAACAGGGGATCAGGAAACACCATATATTTT. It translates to CAISETNRGSGNTIYF.

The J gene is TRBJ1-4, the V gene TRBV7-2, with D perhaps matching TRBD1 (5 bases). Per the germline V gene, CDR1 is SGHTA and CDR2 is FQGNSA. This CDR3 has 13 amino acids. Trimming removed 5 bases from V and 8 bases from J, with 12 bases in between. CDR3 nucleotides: TGTGCCAGCAGCCCGGGACCAGGCGAAAAACTGTTTTTT. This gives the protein CASSPGPGEKLFF.

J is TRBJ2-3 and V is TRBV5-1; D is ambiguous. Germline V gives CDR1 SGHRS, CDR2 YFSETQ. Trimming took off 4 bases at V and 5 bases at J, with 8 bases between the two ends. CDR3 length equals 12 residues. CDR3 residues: CASSNLGDTQYF. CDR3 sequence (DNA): TGCGCCAGCAGCAACCTAGGAGATACGCAGTATTTT. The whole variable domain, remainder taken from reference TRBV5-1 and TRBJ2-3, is KAGVTQTPRYLIKTRGQQVTLSCSPISGHRSVSWYQQTPGQGLQFLFEYFSETQRNKGNFPGRFSGRQFSNSRSEMNVSTLELGDSALYLCASSNLGDTQYFGPGTRLTVL.

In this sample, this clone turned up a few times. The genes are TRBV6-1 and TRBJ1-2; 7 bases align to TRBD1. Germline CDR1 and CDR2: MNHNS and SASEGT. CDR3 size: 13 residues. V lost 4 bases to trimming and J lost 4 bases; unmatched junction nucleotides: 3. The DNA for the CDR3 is TGTGCCAGCAGTGTCGCAGGGGGCTATGGCTACACCTTC. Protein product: CASSVAGGYGYTF.

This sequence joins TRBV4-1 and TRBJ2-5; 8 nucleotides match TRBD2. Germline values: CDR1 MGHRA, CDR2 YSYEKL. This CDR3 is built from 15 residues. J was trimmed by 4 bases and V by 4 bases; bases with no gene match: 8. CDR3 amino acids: CASSLGSGGGETQYF. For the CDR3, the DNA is TGCGCCAGCAGCCTAGGGTCCGGGGGGGGAGAGACCCAGTACTTC.

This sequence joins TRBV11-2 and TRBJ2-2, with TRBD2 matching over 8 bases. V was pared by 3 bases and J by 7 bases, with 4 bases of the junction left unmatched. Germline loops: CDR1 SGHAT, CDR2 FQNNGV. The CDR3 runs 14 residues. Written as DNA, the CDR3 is TGTGCCAGCAGCTTGGTCGGGAGGGACGGGGAGCTGTTTTTT. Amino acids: CASSLVGRDGELFF.

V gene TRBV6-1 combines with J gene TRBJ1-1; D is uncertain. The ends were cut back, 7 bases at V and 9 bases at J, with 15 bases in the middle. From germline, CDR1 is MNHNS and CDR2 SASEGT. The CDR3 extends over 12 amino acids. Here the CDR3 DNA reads TGTGCCAGCACCGTTCCTCGGGTGAAAGCTTTCTTT. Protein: CASTVPRVKAFF.

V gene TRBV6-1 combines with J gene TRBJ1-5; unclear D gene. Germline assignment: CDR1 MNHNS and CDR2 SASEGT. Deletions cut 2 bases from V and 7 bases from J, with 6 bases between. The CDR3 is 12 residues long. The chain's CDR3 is CASSEQLQPQHF. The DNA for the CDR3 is TGTGCCAGCAGTGAACAATTACAGCCCCAGCATTTT.

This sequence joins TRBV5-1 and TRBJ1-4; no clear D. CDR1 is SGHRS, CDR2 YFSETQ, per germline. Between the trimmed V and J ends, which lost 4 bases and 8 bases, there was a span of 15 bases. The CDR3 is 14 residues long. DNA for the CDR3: TGCGCCAGCAGCCGGGATGGGGTGGAGGAAAAACTGTTTTTT. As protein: CASSRDGVEEKLFF.

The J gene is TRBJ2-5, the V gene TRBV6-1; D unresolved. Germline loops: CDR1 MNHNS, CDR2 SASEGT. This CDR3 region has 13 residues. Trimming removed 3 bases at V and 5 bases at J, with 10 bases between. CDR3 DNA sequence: TGTGCCAGCAGTGATGGGTTGAGGGAGACCCAGTACTTC. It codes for CASSDGLRETQYF.

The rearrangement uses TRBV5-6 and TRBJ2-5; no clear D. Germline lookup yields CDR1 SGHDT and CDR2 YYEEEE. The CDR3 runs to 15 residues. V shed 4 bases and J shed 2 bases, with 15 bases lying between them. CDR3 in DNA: TGTGCCAGCAGCCCAAATTTCCCTGTGCAAGAGACCCAGTACTTC. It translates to CASSPNFPVQETQYF.

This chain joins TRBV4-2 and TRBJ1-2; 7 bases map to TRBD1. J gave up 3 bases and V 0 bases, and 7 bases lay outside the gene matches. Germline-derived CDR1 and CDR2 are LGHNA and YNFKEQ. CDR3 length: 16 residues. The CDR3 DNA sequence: TGTGCCAGCAGCCAAGAGAGTACAGGGGTCTACTATGGCTACACCTTC. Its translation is CASSQESTGVYYGYTF.

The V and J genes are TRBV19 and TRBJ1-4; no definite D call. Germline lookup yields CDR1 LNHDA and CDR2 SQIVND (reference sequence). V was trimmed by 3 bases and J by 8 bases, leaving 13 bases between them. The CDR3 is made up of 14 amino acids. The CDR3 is CASSMSGRREKLFF. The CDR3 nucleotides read TGTGCCAGTAGTATGAGTGGTAGAAGAGAAAAACTGTTTTTT.

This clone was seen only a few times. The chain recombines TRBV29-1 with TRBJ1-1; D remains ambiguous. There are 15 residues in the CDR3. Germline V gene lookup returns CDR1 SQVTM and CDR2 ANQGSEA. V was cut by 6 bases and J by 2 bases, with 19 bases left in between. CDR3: CSVLIGLFTNTEAFF. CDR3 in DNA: TGCAGCGTCCTCATCGGGTTATTTACCAACACTGAAGCTTTCTTT.

The CDR3 spells CASSSGDRDNSPLHF. The CDR3 bases are TGCGCCAGCAGCTCGGGGGACAGAGATAATTCACCCCTCCACTTT. The chain is built from TRBV5-1 and TRBJ1-6, with 7 bases that match TRBD1. The germline gives CDR1 SGHRS, CDR2 YFSETQ. V lost 3 bases to trimming and J lost 5 bases; unmatched junction nucleotides: 5. This CDR3 is built from 15 residues.

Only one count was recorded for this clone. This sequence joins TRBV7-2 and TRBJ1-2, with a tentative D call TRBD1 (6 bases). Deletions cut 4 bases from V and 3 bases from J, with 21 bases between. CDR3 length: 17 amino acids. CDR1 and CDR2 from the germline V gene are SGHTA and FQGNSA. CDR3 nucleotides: TGTGCCAGCAGCTCAGGAGGGGGTATTGGTATCGACTATGGCTACACCTTC. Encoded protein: CASSSGGGIGIDYGYTF.

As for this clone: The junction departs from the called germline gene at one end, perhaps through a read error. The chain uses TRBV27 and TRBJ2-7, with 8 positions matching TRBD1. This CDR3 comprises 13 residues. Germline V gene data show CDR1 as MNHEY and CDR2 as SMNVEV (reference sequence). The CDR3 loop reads CASRGTGDYKQYF. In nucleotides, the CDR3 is TGTGCCAGCCGGGGGACAGGAGACTACAAGCAGTACTTC.

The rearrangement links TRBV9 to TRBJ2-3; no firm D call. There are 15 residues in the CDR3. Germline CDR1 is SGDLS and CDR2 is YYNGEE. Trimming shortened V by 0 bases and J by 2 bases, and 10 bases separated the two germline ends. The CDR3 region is CASSVVGILTDTQYF. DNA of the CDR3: TGTGCCAGCAGCGTAGTTGGGATACTCACAGATACGCAGTATTTT.

The CDR3 coding sequence is TGCAGCGTTGATATATTGGGGGAAGCTTTCTTT. Amino acids: CSVDILGEAFF. The chain uses TRBV29-1 and TRBJ1-1; D uncertain. This CDR3 region has 11 residues. Germline lookup yields CDR1 SQVTM and CDR2 ANQGSEA. V gave up 3 bases and J gave up 8 bases, with 10 bases separating them.

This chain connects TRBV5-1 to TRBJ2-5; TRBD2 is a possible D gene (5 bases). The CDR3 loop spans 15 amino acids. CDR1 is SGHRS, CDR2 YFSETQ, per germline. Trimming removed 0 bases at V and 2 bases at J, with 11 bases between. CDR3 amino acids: CASSLVGSGQETQYF. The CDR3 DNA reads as TGCGCCAGCAGCTTGGTCGGCAGCGGTCAAGAGACCCAGTACTTC.

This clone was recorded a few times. The CDR3 DNA reads TGTGCCTGGAGTCCATTGACTGGGTATAATTCACCCCTCCACTTT. This translates into CAWSPLTGYNSPLHF. The chain joins TRBV30 to TRBJ1-6; D gene unclear. This CDR3 has 15 amino acids. Trimming left V 2 bases short and J 4 bases short, with 12 bases between. Germline V gives CDR1 GTSNPN, CDR2 SVGIG (reference sequence). Complete variable domain (other parts from reference TRBV30 and TRBJ1-6): SQTIHQWPATLVQPVGSPLSLECTVEGTSNPNLYWYRQAAGRGLQLLFYSVGIGQISSEVPQNLSASRPQDRQFILSSKKLLLSDSGFYLCAWSPLTGYNSPLHFGNGTRLTVT.

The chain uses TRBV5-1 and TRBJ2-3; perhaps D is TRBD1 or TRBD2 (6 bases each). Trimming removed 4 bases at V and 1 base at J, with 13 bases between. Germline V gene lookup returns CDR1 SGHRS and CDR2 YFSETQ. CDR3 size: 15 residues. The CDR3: CASSPRGDRTDTQYF. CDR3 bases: TGCGCCAGCAGCCCGAGGGGGGACCGCACAGATACGCAGTATTTT. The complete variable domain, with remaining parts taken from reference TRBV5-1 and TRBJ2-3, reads KAGVTQTPRYLIKTRGQQVTLSCSPISGHRSVSWYQQTPGQGLQFLFEYFSETQRNKGNFPGRFSGRQFSNSRSEMNVSTLELGDSALYLCASSPRGDRTDTQYFGPGTRLTVL.

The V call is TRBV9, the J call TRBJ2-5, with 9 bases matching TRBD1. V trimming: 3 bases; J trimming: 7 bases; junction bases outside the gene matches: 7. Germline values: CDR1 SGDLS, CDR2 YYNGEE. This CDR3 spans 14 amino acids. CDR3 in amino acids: CASSATGGLGTQYF. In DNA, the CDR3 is TGTGCCAGCAGCGCCACAGGGGGCTTAGGGACCCAGTACTTC.

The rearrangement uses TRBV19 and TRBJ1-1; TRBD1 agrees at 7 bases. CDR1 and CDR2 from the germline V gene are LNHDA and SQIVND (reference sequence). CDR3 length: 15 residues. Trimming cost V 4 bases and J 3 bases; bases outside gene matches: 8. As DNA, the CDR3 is TGTGCCAGTAGTACCTACAGGGGAGTTGACACTGAAGCTTTCTTT. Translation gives CASSTYRGVDTEAFF.

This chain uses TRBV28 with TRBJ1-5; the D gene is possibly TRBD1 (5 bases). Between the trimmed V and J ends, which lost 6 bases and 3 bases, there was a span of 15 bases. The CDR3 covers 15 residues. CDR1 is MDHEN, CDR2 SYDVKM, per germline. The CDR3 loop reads CASSLSGGINQPQHF. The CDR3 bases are TGTGCCAGCAGCCTGAGCGGGGGGATCAATCAGCCCCAGCATTTT.

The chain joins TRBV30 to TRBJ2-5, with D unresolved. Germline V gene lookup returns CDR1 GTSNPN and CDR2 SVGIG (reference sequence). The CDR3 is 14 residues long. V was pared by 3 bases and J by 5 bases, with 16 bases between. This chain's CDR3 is CAWRTPWEGETQYF. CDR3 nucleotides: TGTGCCTGGAGGACCCCGTGGGAAGGGGAGACCCAGTACTTC.

CDR3 residues: CASSRGRNWNTEAFF. In nucleotides, the CDR3 is TGTGCCAGCAGCAGGGGGCGGAATTGGAACACTGAAGCTTTCTTT. V and J are TRBV11-2 and TRBJ1-1; 7 bases agree with TRBD1. Germline CDR1 and CDR2: SGHAT and FQNNGV. This CDR3 contains 15 residues. Trimming cost V 5 bases and J 1 base; bases outside gene matches: 7.